Listed here is a single T cell receptor (beta chain). The data were taken from a study of blood T cell repertoires in COVID-19. About the study: From T cells, B-cell-depleted T cells, or PBMCs came the material, which was cDNA or gDNA.

From germline, CDR1 is SGHAT and CDR2 FQNNGV. The CDR3 consists of 14 residues. V was clipped by 0 bases and J by 8 bases, with 13 bases between them. In the original workflow: By means of reference gene primer amplification, nucleated cell counts were estimated. The table came from immunoSEQ multiplex PCR; TCRdb's copy has only in-frame clones and leaves some out. V and J calls and clone size are given by that table; D and trimming were obtained from the DNA. The sample consists of 250,000 to 300,000 clones, 80% to 90% of them appearing once. The sequenced sample consisted of peripheral blood. V and J are TRBV11-2 and TRBJ1-1; TRBD1 might be the D (6 bases). The source of this sequence is a woman aged 70-85 years with acute or convalescent COVID-19. The CDR3 DNA sequence: TGTGCCAGCAGCTTAGATCGCGTAGACAGGGAAGCTTTCTTT. This gives the protein CASSLDRVDREAFF. Together with reference TRBV11-2 and TRBJ1-1, the CDR3 gives the full variable domain: EAGVAQSPRYKIIEKRQSVAFWCNPISGHATLYWYQQILGQGPKLLIQFQNNGVVDDSQLPKDRFSAERLKGVDSTLKIQPAKLEDSAVYLCASSLDRVDREAFFGQGTRLTVV.